This T cell receptor (beta chain) was profiled in a study of cytomegalovirus exposure and HLA in healthy donors (dated by TCRdb to about 2017). Broadly, across the study: An earlier analysis of about 560 of the donors reported approximately 260 Gb of sequence data and around 100 million unique TCR beta sequences obtained from approximately 180 million T cells. In a later genetic analysis, genome-wide SNP genotypes for about 55% of the roughly 700 donors were used, and that subset was treated as a discovery cohort. An earlier analysis of more than 450 of the donors used high-throughput TCR beta sequencing to judge whether each TCR beta V gene segment behaved as functional or pseudogenic. Donor age, sex, ethnicity and CMV serostatus were collected together with the repertoire data. The study aimed to test whether cataloging public T cell receptors could reveal signatures of past pathogen exposure. Both class I and class II loci were covered by HLA typing, at four-digit resolution. The number of donors typed differed by locus, with about 629-630 for A, B, C, DRB1 and DQB1, approximately 500 for DQA1, 606 for DPA1, and some 440 for DPB1. The later analysis used no new phenotypic data to find candidate immune exposures, relying instead on TCR beta sequences and their occurrence across donors. The study used immunosequencing to profile the T cell repertoires of 666 subjects and linked those repertoires to cytomegalovirus serostatus. About 300 gigabases of sequencing data and 78 million or so unique TCR sequences were included in an early release covering 550 to 800 HLA-typed donors. All discovery cohort repertoires had been generated on a single sequencing platform. Of the 300 to 450 genotyped donors, around 81% fell in the genetic ancestry cluster associated with self-reported Caucasian donors. Roughly 5 DR-DQ haplotypes were handled as single units for association and clustering because linkage in the cohort was strong. Along with the approximately 600-subject first cohort, a separate validation cohort of over a hundred different subjects was used. On average, roughly 250,000 unique TCR beta nucleotide sequences were sequenced per donor among 398 genotyped donors of the cohort, with roughly 18% of those sequences being non-productive. A later analysis re-examined previously published TCR beta repertoires from just over 650 donors and added high-resolution HLA genotyping to investigate patterns of TCR occurrence. High-throughput TCR immunosequencing, statistical association of individual TCRs with disease status, and machine learning were combined to predict cytomegalovirus infection status.

The paper's findings and limits, for the study overall: The 87-base-pair reads could not distinguish some IMGT-functional V segments, including TRBV6-2 and TRBV6-3, so those segments were excluded. In an earlier analysis of some 500 of the donors, most TCR beta V segments appeared in productive rearrangements about 87% or about 30% of the time, broadly matching IMGT annotations. In a later genetic analysis, a missense DCLRE1C variant was associated with V-gene and J-gene trimming of TCR beta chains, and the association was replicated in an independent cohort. The cohort was sequenced for TCR beta chains only, and without alpha or paired-chain data the features that could be detected were limited. In a later analysis, around 15,000 TCR beta sequences were associated with specific HLA alleles at a false discovery rate of 0.05. A further reported finding was that TCR beta sequences accurately predicted the HLA-A and HLA-B alleles for most subjects in the first cohort. Three of the identified cytomegalovirus-associated TCR beta chains were confirmed in vitro to be specific for cytomegalovirus antigens. Because counts were too low, more than 15 rarely observed V segments, including chromosome 9 orphons, were left out of the earlier analysis of some 600 of the donors. Strong co-occurrence of HLA alleles, especially DR and DQ, made assigning TCR associations to individual alleles difficult. In a later analysis, HLA-associated TCR beta chains showed more clonal expansion and lower generation probabilities than non-associated chains that were equally common. According to a later analysis, parvovirus B19, influenza, CMV and Epstein-Barr virus appeared linked to several top co-occurrence clusters. The only immune exposure information available for the cohort was CMV serostatus. The authors suggested that the approach could potentially be extended to other disease states and immunological phenotypes. Correlated functional status among segregating V segments might reflect linkage disequilibrium, but an unknown experimental factor could not be ruled out. Because some donors lacked HLA typing at each locus, the association tests relied only on the typed subset. The classifier was reported to diagnose cytomegalovirus status with high specificity and sensitivity in both the original and validation cohorts. Roughly uniform sequencing depth across donors was assumed in presence/absence analyses, although this assumption may not hold. Across donors, most TCR sequences were observed very rarely, whereas some public TCRs were present in many individuals. In the study, 150 to 200 TCR beta chains were listed as associated with cytomegalovirus. In a later analysis, TCR association rates were found to vary across HLA loci, with the most associated TCRs seen for DRB1 alleles and the fewest for HLA-C alleles. According to a later analysis, most CMV-associated TCR beta chains appeared to be HLA-restricted, and the HLA associations seemed to be driven largely by CMV exposure. Compared with the 666-donor mean, donors in an Asian-associated ancestry cluster had fewer N-insertions in productive TCRs, according to a later genetic analysis. A group of highly shared sequence variants was considered likely to be a technical artifact of the sequencing pipeline.

The CDR3 spans 13 residues, from the cysteine through the phenylalanine. Of the read, only the CDR3 DNA is kept; its 39 bases are in frame from base 1. V and J are truncated by 0 bases and 7 bases respectively, leaving an intervening sequence of 7 bases. According to the germline V gene, CDR1 reads MGHRA and CDR2 reads YSYEKL. Library prep was done by the immunoSEQ multiplex PCR assay. For the multiplex PCR, a mixture combining 60 forward primers for TCR Vbeta segments and 13 reverse primers for TCR Jbeta segments was used. Amplification of the CDR3 region of rearranged TCR beta genes was performed with a multiplex PCR assay on genomic DNA. On the Illumina HiSeq System, the amplified TCR beta libraries were sequenced as 87-base-pair reads. Processing in the source paper ran as follows. Across the 666 repertoires, a later analysis counted some 80 million unique TCR beta chains, approximately 12 million of which were shared by at least two donors. Raw reads were error-corrected and collapsed into unique sequences with a nearest-neighbor algorithm that merged closely related sequences to remove PCR and sequencing errors. V, D and J gene segments were assigned by aligning CDR3 sequences to IMGT reference sequences. For a sequence to be retained, at least a six-nucleotide match to both a V gene segment and a J gene segment was required. Rearrangements were called productive when the CDR3 lacked stop codons and stayed in frame with V and J; all others were non-productive. Following IMGT convention, CDR3 was defined as the stretch from the second conserved V-encoded cysteine to the conserved J-encoded phenylalanine. In an earlier analysis of more than 550 of the donors, sequences lacking an unambiguous match to a single V gene segment were excluded. In an earlier analysis of 587 of the donors, V segments were called functional above 56.7% productive rearrangements and were called segregating when the between-donor standard deviation exceeded 5%. A statistical classification framework was built to diagnose cytomegalovirus status from the catalog of TCR beta chain sequences. A later analysis assigned V and J genes by comparing TCR nucleotide sequences with IMGT/GENE-DB human TR gene sequences. In a later analysis, CDR3 sequences and most-parsimonious VDJ recombination scenarios were assigned using the TCRdist pipeline. A later analysis defined each TCR beta chain by its CDR3 amino acid sequence plus V-gene family, and excluded reads lacking a unique V-gene family. In a later analysis, fewer than 650 highly shared, low-generation-probability nucleotide sequences were removed to address suspected cross-contamination and a sequencing artifact. For each public chain, a later analysis derived a clonal expansion index from normalized ranks of inferred template counts within each repertoire. In a later analysis, generation probabilities were computed with a VDJ recombination model fitted to out-of-frame rearrangements, and the resulting probabilities were checked against IGoR. In a later analysis, hypergeometric tests were used to score TCR-TCR, TCR-HLA and TCR-CMV co-occurrence, with a repertoire-size bias correction applied to TCR pairs. To estimate false discovery rates, a later analysis permuted the HLA or CMV assignments 20 times. A later analysis grouped co-occurring TCRs with DBSCAN, adding TCRdist sequence similarity when clustering within HLA-allele-positive subsets. Co-occurrence clustering excluded repertoires with fewer than 30,000 or more than 120,000 public chains, plus five with anomalous nucleotide sharing. TCRdb took this table from immuneACCESS and kept in-frame rearrangements with V and J called. Such tables lack part of the clones; where checked against another copy, unresolved V genes explain under half of the gap, and the rest is unexplained. V and J calls and clone size are those listed in that table; D and trimming were worked out from the DNA. This sample has about 98,000 clones in its table, and 63% of those were observed once. Under 5.5% of the sample belongs to the ten largest clones.

In total, about 650 healthy bone marrow donors made up the cohort. All cohort members were sampled while nominally healthy, although unrecorded immune exposures were likely present. CMV serostatus was positive for 289 and negative for about 50% of the roughly 700 cohort members, and was not recorded for this donor. Each donor provided a peripheral blood sample, and peripheral blood mononuclear cells were used for TCR beta sequencing. The Qiagen DNeasy Blood Extraction Kit was used to extract genomic DNA from the blood cell samples. In the case of this clone: Which antigen it targets is not known. Per-nucleotide qualities are absent, and no much larger clonotype sits a single base away. Other DNA sequences of this sample code for an identical CDR3.

The rearranged segments are TRBV4-1 and TRBJ1-5; there is no confident call for the D gene. Sequencing was done on a sample of PBMCs. The origin of this receptor is a human donor in good health. The CDR3 region: CASSQDRGQPQHF. Here is the DNA: TGCGCCAGCAGCCAAGATCGGGGACAGCCCCAGCATTTT.